This TCR beta chain was obtained from a study of shared clonotypes between healthy human individuals. The CDR3 is made up of 14 amino acids. V gave up 5 bases and J gave up 2 bases, with 13 bases separating them. Germline CDR1 and CDR2: ENHRY and SYGVKD. Profiling relied on immunoSEQ multiplex PCR, and the TCRdb table lists in-frame clones only, not all of them. The sample holds a few hundred thousand clones, over 50% seen once. This sequence joins TRBV10-3 and TRBJ2-7; D remains unclear. The sequenced sample consisted of memory CD4+ T cells sorted from blood. The subset denotes: CD45RA-negative fraction. This sequence originates from a young man in good health. CDR3 DNA sequence: TGTGCCATCAGTCAAATGGACGGACCCTACGAGCAGTACTTC. The encoded protein is CAISQMDGPYEQYF.